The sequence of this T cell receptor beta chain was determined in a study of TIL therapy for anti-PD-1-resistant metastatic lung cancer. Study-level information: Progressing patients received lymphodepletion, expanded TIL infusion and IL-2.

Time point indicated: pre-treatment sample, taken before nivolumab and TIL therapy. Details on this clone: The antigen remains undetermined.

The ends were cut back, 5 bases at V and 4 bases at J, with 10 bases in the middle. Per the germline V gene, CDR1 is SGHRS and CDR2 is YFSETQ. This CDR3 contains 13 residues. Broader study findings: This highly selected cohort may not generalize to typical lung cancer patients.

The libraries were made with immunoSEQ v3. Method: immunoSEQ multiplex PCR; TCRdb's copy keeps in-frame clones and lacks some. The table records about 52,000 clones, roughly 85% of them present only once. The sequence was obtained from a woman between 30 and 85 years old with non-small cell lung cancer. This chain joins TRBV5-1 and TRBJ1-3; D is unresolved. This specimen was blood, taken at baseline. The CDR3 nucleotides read TGCGCCAGCAGTTCACGGCAGGGAAACACCATATATTTT. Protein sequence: CASSSRQGNTIYF.